The T cell receptor beta chain described here comes from a study of CXCR3-negative and CXCR3-positive naive CD8 T cells. This CDR3 has 16 residues. The V gene's germline CDR1 is KGHDR and CDR2 SFDVKD. The TRB libraries of cDNA were built by UMI-labeled 5' RACE. TCRdb reprocessed the 5' RACE reads; each CDR3 protein has one entry and no DNA is given. Its listing shows 70,000 to 100,000 distinct CDR3 sequences. Sequences were obtained from naive CXCR3- CD8+ T cells from blood. Subset meaning: CD45RO-CCR7+CD27+CD95- naive CD8+ T cells lacking CXCR3 (TNR3-). This clonotype was obtained from a human donor in good health. Some clones in this sample may be carry-over from other donors' samples. This chain uses TRBV24-1 with TRBJ2-1; the D gene TCRdb calls, TRBD2, cannot be checked with no DNA. CDR3 region: CATSDPPSGRLGEQFF.